Below, 13 T cell receptor beta chains from the same sample are listed, as sequenced in a study of T cell responses to AZD1222 COVID-19 vaccine. Clones were read by immunoSEQ multiplex PCR, and TCRdb kept only the in-frame ones, dropping some. In the table there are around 120,000 clones, about nine tenths of which are singletons. Material: peripheral blood, obtained on day 0 of AZD1222 vaccination. The receptor source for this set is an adult in good health.

The sample holds a few counts of this clone. The J gene is TRBJ1-2, the V gene TRBV25-1; a possible D gene is TRBD1 (5 bases). CDR1 MGHDK and CDR2 SYGVNS come from the germline V gene. The CDR3 runs 12 residues. V was clipped by 6 bases and J by 3 bases, with 8 bases between them. The CDR3 loop is CASRWGDYGYTF. The CDR3 DNA follows: TGTGCCAGCAGATGGGGGGACTATGGCTACACCTTC.

This chain links TRBV12-5 with TRBJ2-4; D gene unclear. The germline gives CDR1 LGHNT, CDR2 FRNRAP. Trimming pared 0 bases from V and 4 bases from J, leaving 13 bases between. This CDR3 contains 16 residues. As DNA, the CDR3 is TGTGCTAGTGGTTTGGTCTTGGCACAAATTAAAAACATTCAGTACTTC. It encodes CASGLVLAQIKNIQYF.

The chain employs TRBV10-3 and TRBJ2-3; 13 bases are shared with TRBD2. Germline assignment: CDR1 ENHRY and CDR2 SYGVKD. This CDR3 comprises 18 residues. The V segment lost 6 bases and the J segment 0 bases; nucleotides outside the gene matches: 9. This chain's CDR3 is CAIRVAPGLAGSTDTQYF. Written as DNA, the CDR3 is TGTGCCATCAGAGTAGCCCCGGGACTAGCGGGGAGCACAGATACGCAGTATTTT.

This rearrangement joins TRBV5-5 to TRBJ1-1; D remains unclear. The CDR3 contains 14 residues. The germline V gene has CDR1 SGHKS and CDR2 YYEKEE (reference sequence). Trimming took 2 bases from V and 2 from J, leaving 10 bases between them. Here the CDR3 DNA reads TGTGCCAGCAGCTTCGGGAGAGCAAACACTGAAGCTTTCTTT. This sequence encodes CASSFGRANTEAFF.

V gene TRBV5-8 combines with J gene TRBJ2-1; D is ambiguous. Trimming removed 4 bases from V and 10 bases from J, with 12 bases in between. The CDR3 length is 12 residues. The V gene's germline CDR1 is SGHTS and CDR2 YDEGEE. The CDR3 sequence: CASSQRRVEQFF. CDR3 in DNA: TGTGCCAGCAGCCAGAGAAGGGTAGAGCAGTTCTTC.

The chain has TRBV5-1 and TRBJ1-2; no firm D call. The germline CDR1 and CDR2 sequences are SGHRS and YFSETQ. This CDR3 has 12 amino acids. V was trimmed by 0 bases and J by 13 bases, leaving 13 bases between them. The CDR3 region is CASSLASGSVTF. CDR3 DNA sequence: TGCGCCAGCAGCTTGGCCAGCGGATCTGTCACCTTC.

The rearrangement links TRBV6-5 to TRBJ2-7; 8 bases align to TRBD1. CDR3 length: 12 residues. Trimming took 7 bases from V and 6 from J; bases not matched to a gene: 5. CDR1 and CDR2 (germline): MNHEY, SVGAGI. The CDR3, as DNA: TGTGCCAGCACGACAGGGGCCTCCGAGCAGTACTTC. Protein: CASTTGASEQYF.

The genes are TRBV15 and TRBJ2-2; TRBD1 or TRBD2 may be the D gene (5 bases each). This CDR3 region has 15 residues. Germline V gene data show CDR1 as LNHNV and CDR2 as YYDKDF (reference sequence). Trimming left V 5 bases short and J 0 bases short, with 10 bases between. CDR3 nucleotide sequence: TGTGCCACCAGCGACCGGGGCGCGAACACCGGGGAGCTGTTTTTT. Amino acids: CATSDRGANTGELFF.

This clone was picked up one time. Here the CDR3 reads CATSRDLGTGRNTEAFF. In DNA, the CDR3 is TGTGCCACCAGCAGAGATCTAGGGACAGGGAGAAACACTGAAGCTTTCTTT. The gene calls are TRBV15 and TRBJ1-1; 9 nucleotides agree with TRBD1. V was clipped by 0 bases and J by 2 bases; unmatched bases: 7. Germline lookup yields CDR1 LNHNV and CDR2 YYDKDF (reference sequence). The CDR3 sequence is 17 residues long.

The rearrangement uses TRBV2 and TRBJ1-1; D uncertain. Germline V gene lookup returns CDR1 SNHLY and CDR2 FYNNEI. Between the trimmed V and J ends, which lost 7 bases and 0 bases, there was a span of 18 bases. CDR3 size: 16 residues. The DNA for the CDR3 is TGTGCCAGCACCTCTCTTCGCCAGGAACTGAACACTGAAGCTTTCTTT. Translated: CASTSLRQELNTEAFF. Full variable domain (missing parts from reference TRBV2 and TRBJ1-1): EPEVTQTPSHQVTQMGQEVILRCVPISNHLYFYWYRQILGQKVEFLVSFYNNEISEKSEIFDDQFSVERPDGSNFTLKIRSTKLEDSAMYFCASTSLRQELNTEAFFGQGTRLTVV.

The genes are TRBV20-1 and TRBJ1-2, with 9 bases lining up with TRBD1. Germline V lookup: CDR1 DFQATT, CDR2 SNEGSKA (reference sequence). This CDR3 spans 13 amino acids. The junction had 6 bases not matched to a gene; V was cut back by 3 bases and J by 7 bases. The CDR3 loop reads CSASLQGASGYTF. CDR3 in DNA: TGCAGTGCTAGTTTACAGGGGGCGAGTGGCTACACCTTC.

V and J are TRBV6-5 and TRBJ2-1; D remains unclear. The CDR3 totals 12 residues. V dropped 6 bases and J dropped 1 base, with 4 bases sitting between them. Germline assignment: CDR1 MNHEY and CDR2 SVGAGI. The CDR3 sequence is CASRGSYNEQFF. The CDR3, as DNA: TGTGCCAGCAGGGGATCCTACAATGAGCAGTTCTTC.

The rearrangement uses TRBV5-4 and TRBJ2-3, with TRBD1 matching 7 bases. This CDR3 spans 13 amino acids. Germline V gives CDR1 SGHNT, CDR2 YYREEE (reference sequence). V shed 0 bases and J 9 bases; nucleotides not matched to a gene: 4. The CDR3 here is CASSLATGDTQYF. In nucleotides, the CDR3 is TGTGCCAGCAGCTTGGCCACAGGGGACACGCAGTATTTT.